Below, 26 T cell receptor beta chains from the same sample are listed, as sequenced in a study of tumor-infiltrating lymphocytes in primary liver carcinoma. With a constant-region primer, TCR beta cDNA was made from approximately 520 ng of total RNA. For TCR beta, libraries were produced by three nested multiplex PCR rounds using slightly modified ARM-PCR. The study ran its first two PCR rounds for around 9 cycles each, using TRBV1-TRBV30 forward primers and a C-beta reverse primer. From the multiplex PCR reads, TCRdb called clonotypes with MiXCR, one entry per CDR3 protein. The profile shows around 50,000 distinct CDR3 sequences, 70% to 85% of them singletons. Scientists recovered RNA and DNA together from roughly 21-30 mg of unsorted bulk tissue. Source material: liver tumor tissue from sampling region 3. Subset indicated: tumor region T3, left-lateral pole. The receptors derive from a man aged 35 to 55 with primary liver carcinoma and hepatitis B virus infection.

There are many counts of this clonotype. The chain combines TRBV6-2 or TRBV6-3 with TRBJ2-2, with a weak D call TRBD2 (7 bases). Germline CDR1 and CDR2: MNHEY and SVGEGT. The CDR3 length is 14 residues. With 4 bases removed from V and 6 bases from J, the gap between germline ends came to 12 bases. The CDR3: CASSSIGGAGELFF. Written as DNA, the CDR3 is TGTGCCAGCAGTTCAATAGGGGGGGCCGGGGAGCTGTTTTTT.

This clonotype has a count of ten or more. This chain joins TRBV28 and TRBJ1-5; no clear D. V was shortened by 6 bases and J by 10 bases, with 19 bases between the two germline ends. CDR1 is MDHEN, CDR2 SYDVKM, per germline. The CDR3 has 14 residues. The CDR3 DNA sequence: TGTGCCAGCAGACGCGGCGGAACAATCAGCCCCCAGCATTTT. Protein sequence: CASRRGGTISPQHF.

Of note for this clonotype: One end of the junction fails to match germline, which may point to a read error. CDR3 amino acids: CASSLSVNLEAQYF. The CDR3 DNA reads as TGCGCCAGCAGCTTGAGTGTCAATTTGGAGGCCCAGTACTTC. The chain has TRBV5-4 and TRBJ2-5, with a tentative D call TRBD2 (5 bases). The length of the CDR3 is 14 residues. Germline CDR1 reads SGHNT; CDR2 reads YYREEE (reference sequence).

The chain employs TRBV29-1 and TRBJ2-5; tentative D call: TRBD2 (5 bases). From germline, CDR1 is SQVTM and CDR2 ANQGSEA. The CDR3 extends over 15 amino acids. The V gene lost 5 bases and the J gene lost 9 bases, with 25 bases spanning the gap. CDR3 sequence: CSVWVAAVGQEAQYF. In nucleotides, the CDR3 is TGCAGCGTTTGGGTGGCGGCAGTGGGCCAGGAGGCCCAGTACTTC.

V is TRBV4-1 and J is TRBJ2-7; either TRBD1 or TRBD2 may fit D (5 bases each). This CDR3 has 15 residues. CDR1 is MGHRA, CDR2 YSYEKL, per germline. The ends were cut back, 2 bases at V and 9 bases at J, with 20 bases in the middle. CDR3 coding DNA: TGCGCCAGCAGCCAATACCACAAGGGGTATAGCGTGCAGTACTTC. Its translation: CASSQYHKGYSVQYF.

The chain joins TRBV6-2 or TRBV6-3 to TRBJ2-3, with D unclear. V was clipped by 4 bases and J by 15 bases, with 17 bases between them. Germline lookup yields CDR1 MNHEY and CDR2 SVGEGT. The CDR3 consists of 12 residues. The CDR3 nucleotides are TGTGCCAGCAGTTTACTCGTGGATATGCAATATTTT. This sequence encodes CASSLLVDMQYF.

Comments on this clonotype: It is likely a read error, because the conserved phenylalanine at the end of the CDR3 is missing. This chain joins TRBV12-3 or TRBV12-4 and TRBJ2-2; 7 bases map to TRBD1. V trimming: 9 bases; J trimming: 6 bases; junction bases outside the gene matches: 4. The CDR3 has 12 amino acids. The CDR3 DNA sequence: TGTGCCAGTAGCACAGGGGCCGGGGAGCTGTTTTTA. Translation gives CASSTGAGELFL.

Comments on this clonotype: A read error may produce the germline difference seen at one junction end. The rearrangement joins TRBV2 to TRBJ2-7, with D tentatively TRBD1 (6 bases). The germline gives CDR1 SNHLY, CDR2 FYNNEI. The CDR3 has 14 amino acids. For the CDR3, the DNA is TGTGTCAGCAGAATTAGATGGGGGCATACGGAGCAGTACTTC. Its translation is CVSRIRWGHTEQYF.

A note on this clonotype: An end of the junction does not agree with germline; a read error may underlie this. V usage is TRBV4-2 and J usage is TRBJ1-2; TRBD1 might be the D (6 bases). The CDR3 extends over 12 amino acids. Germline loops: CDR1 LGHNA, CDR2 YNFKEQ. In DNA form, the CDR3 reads TGTGCCGGCAGCCCTCTACAGGGCGGCTACACCTTC. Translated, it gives CAGSPLQGGYTF.

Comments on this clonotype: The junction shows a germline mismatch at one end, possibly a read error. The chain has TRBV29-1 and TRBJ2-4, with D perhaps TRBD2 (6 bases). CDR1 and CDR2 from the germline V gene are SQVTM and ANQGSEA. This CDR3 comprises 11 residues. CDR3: CIVDVEGHAYF. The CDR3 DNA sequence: TGCATCGTTGACGTGGAGGGCCATGCATACTTC.

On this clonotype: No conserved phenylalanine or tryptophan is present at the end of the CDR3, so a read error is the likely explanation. CDR3 bases: TGTGCCAGCAGTGAAGAGACGGGAAACTACGAGCAGTACTTA. It translates to CASSEETGNYEQYL. This chain links TRBV2 with TRBJ2-7, with D perhaps TRBD2 (5 bases). Germline V gene sequence: CDR1 SNHLY, CDR2 FYNNEI. The V and J ends lost 1 base and 3 bases respectively, with 10 bases between them. The CDR3 is made up of 14 amino acids.

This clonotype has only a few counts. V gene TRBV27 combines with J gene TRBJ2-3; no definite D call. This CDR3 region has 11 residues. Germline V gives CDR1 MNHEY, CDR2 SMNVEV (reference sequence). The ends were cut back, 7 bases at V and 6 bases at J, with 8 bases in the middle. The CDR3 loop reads CASTVGDTQYF. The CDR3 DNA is TGTGCCAGCACCGTGGGGGATACGCAGTATTTT.

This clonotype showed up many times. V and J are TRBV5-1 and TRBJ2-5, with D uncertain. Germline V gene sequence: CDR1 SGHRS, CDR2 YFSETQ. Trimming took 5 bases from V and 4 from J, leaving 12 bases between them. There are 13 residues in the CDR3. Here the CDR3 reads CASSFGGTETQYF. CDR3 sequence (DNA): TGCGCCAGCAGTTTCGGTGGAACAGAGACCCAGTACTTC.

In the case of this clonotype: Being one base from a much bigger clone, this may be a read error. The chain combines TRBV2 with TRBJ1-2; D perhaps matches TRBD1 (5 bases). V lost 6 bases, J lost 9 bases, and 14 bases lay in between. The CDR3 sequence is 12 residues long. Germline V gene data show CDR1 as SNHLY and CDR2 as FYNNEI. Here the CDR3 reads CASREGMDSYTF. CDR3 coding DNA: TGTGCCAGCAGGGAGGGGATGGATAGCTACACCTTC.

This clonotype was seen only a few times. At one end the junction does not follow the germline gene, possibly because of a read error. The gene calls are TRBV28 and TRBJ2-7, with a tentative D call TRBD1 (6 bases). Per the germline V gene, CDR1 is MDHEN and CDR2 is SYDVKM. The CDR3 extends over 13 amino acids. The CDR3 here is CASNGQGSYVQYF. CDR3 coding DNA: TGTGCCAGCAACGGGCAGGGGTCGTACGTGCAGTACTTC.

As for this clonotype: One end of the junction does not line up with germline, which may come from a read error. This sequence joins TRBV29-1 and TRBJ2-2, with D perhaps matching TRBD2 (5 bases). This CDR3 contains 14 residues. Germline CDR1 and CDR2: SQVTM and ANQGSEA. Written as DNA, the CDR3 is TGCAGCGCCCCCTCTGGGGTGACCGCCGGGGAGCTATTTTTT. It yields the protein CSAPSGVTAGELFF.

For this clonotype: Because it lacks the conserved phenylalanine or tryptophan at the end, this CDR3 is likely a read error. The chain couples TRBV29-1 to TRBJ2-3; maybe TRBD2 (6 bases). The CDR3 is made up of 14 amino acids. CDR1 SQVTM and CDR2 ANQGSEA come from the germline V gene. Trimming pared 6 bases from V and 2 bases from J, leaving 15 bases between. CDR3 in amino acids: CSVAPGLLTDTQYI. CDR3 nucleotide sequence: TGCAGCGTCGCCCCGGGACTGCTCACAGATACGCAGTATATT.

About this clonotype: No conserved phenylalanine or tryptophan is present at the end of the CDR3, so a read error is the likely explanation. CDR3 coding DNA: TGTGCCAGCAGTTACGGTCTAGCGGACTCCTCACGGCAGTTCCTC. Residues: CASSYGLADSSRQFL. The V call is TRBV6-5, the J call TRBJ2-1; 7 positions agree with TRBD2. Germline CDR1 and CDR2: MNHEY and SVGAGI. The trim removed 2 bases at V and 12 bases at J, leaving 13 bases unmatched. The CDR3 sequence is 15 residues long.

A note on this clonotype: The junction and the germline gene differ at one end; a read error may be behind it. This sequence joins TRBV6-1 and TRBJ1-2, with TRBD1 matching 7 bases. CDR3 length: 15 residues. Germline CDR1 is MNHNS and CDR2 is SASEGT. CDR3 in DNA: TGTGCAAGCAGCATGGCAGGGGGTATTGGCTATGGCTACACCTTC. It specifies CASSMAGGIGYGYTF.

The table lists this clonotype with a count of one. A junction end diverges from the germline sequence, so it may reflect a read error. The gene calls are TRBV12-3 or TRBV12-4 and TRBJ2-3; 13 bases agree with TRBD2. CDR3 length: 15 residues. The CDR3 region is CVSSRLAGGTNTQYF. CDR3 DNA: TGTGTCAGCAGCCGACTAGCGGGAGGCACAAATACGCAGTATTTT.

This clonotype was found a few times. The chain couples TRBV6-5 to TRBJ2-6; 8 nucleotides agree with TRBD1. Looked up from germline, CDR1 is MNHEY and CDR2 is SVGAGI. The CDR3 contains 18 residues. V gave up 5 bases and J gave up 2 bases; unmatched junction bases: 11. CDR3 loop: CASSLWTGMRAGANVLTF. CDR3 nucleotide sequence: TGTGCCAGCAGTCTCTGGACAGGGATGAGAGCTGGGGCCAACGTCCTGACTTTC.

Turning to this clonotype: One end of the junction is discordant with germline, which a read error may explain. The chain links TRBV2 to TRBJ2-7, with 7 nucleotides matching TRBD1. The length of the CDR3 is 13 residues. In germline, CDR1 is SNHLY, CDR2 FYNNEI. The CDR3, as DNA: TGTGCCAGCTTAGGGGGCAGCCTAAACGAGCCGTACTTC. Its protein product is CASLGGSLNEPYF.

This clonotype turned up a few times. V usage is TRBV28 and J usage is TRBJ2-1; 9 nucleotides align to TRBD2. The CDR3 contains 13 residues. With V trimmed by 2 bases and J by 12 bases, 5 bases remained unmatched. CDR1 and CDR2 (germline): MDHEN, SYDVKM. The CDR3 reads CASSLAGGPGQFF. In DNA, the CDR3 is TGTGCCAGCAGTTTAGCGGGAGGGCCTGGGCAGTTCTTC.

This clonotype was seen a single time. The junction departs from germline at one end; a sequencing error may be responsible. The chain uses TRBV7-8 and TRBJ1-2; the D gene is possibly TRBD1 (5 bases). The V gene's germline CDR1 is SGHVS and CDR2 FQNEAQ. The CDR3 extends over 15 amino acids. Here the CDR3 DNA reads TGTGACAGCATTCCTCGGACATGGGTGAACTATGGCTACACCTTC. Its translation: CDSIPRTWVNYGYTF.

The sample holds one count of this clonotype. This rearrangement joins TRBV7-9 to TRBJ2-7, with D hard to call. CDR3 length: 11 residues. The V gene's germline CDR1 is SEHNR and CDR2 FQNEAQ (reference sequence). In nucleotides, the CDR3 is TGTGCTAGCTGCGATGCTTGGGAGCAGTACTTC. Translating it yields CASCDAWEQYF.

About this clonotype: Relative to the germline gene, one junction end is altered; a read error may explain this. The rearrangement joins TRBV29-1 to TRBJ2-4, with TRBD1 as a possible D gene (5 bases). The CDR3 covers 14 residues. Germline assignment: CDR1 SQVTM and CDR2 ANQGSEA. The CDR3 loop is CSIELRGLGGIQYF. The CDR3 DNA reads TGCAGCATTGAACTAAGGGGCCTCGGTGGCATTCAGTACTTC.